The 3 T cell receptor beta chains below all came from one sample that was sequenced in a study of blood T cell repertoires in COVID-19. Assay: immunoSEQ multiplex PCR; the TCRdb copy retains only in-frame clones and omits some. This sample carries roughly 260,000 clones, about nine tenths of them seen once, and the ten largest clones take approximately 10%. Sequencing was carried out using peripheral blood. Receptor source: a woman in her 30s with COVID-19, enrolled during active disease.

The CDR3 bases are TGTGCCAGCAGCTTAGGGGCAGCGGCGGGCAATCAGCCCCAGCATTTT. Protein sequence: CASSLGAAAGNQPQHF. This chain uses TRBV7-6 with TRBJ1-5, with D uncertain. The length of the CDR3 is 16 residues. CDR1 is SGHVS and CDR2 is FNYEAQ in the germline V gene. The ends were cut back, 1 base at V and 2 bases at J, with 12 bases in the middle.

This clone came up once. The chain links TRBV5-1 to TRBJ1-2; D uncertain. Germline assignment: CDR1 SGHRS and CDR2 YFSETQ. The germline V and J ends were trimmed by 2 bases and 0 bases, with 8 bases remaining between them. The CDR3 runs to 14 residues. CDR3 in DNA: TGCGCCAGCAGCTTTGGGCGTTCTAACTATGGCTACACCTTC. Encoded protein: CASSFGRSNYGYTF.

The count of this clone is one. This rearrangement joins TRBV4-1 to TRBJ1-1; perhaps TRBD1 as D (6 bases). Germline V gene lookup returns CDR1 MGHRA and CDR2 YSYEKL. CDR3 length equals 15 residues. V was pared by 1 base and J by 0 bases, with 9 bases between. CDR3 in amino acids: CASSQGTGLNTEAFF. CDR3 nucleotide sequence: TGCGCCAGCAGCCAAGGTACAGGGCTGAACACTGAAGCTTTCTTT.